The 32 T cell receptor beta chains below were found in one sample sequenced in a study of Graves' ophthalmopathy and Graves' hyperthyroidism. Amplification targeted the TCR beta CDR3 regions, with RNA transcripts as the source material. Second-round multiplex PCR came after a first-round RT-PCR that employed HTBI primers. TCRdb called the multiplex PCR reads again in MiXCR, with one record for every CDR3 protein. The repertoire holds about 500,000 distinct CDR3 sequences, 39% seen once, with less than 4.5% in the top ten. Sequenced: peripheral blood or thyroid tissue (not recorded which). These receptor sequences come from an adult man with Graves' hyperthyroidism.

This clonotype was counted ten times or more. This rearrangement joins TRBV6-2 or TRBV6-3 to TRBJ2-5; possible D gene TRBD1, 6 bases. The V gene's germline CDR1 is MNHEY and CDR2 SVGEGT. The length of the CDR3 is 13 residues. V was pared by 2 bases and J by 3 bases, with 7 bases between. CDR3 bases: TGTGCCAGCAGTTACAGGACAGAAGAGACCCAGTACTTC. As protein: CASSYRTEETQYF.

Comment on this clonotype: A junction boundary mismatches the germline segment, possibly from a read error. The chain has TRBV24-1 and TRBJ2-5; weak D call: TRBD1 (6 bases). The CDR3 consists of 13 residues. From germline, CDR1 is KGHDR and CDR2 SFDVKD. Here the CDR3 DNA reads TGTGCCAGCAGTCTAGGGGGTGGGGAGACCCGGTACTTC. Its protein is CASSLGGGETRYF.

This clonotype was observed at least ten times. The V gene is TRBV7-2, the J gene TRBJ2-5; possibly TRBD2 for D (5 bases). Trimming took off 6 bases at V and 7 bases at J, with 12 bases between the two ends. Germline values: CDR1 SGHTA, CDR2 FQGNSA. The CDR3 sequence is 12 residues long. The DNA of the CDR3 is TGTGCCAGCAGTCGGGATGGTGGGACCCAGTACTTC. Protein sequence: CASSRDGGTQYF.

This clonotype came up many times. Its ends do not fully match the called genes, so a read error is possible. The gene calls are TRBV2 and TRBJ2-2; 8 bases line up with TRBD1. The CDR3 contains 16 residues. CDR1 and CDR2 (germline): SNHLY, FYNNEI. CDR3 bases: TGTGCCGGCAGTGAATCCCAGGGGGCGCGGACCGGGGAGCTGTTTTTT. Encoded protein: CAGSESQGARTGELFF.

This clonotype has ten or more counts. This chain joins TRBV11-2 and TRBJ2-5; D perhaps matches TRBD1 (6 bases). The germline CDR1 and CDR2 sequences are SGHAT and FQNNGV. V lost 3 bases and J lost 4, with 9 bases in between. This CDR3 is built from 13 residues. The CDR3 DNA sequence: TGTGCCAGCAGCTTCAGGGGTCGAGAGACCCAGTACTTC. It is translated as CASSFRGRETQYF.

This clonotype was seen only a few times. The chain carries TRBV6-5 and TRBJ1-1, with TRBD1 as a possible D gene (6 bases). Trimming stripped 4 bases from V and 6 bases from J, with 15 bases between. Germline V CDR1 and CDR2: MNHEY, SVGAGI. The CDR3 contains 14 residues. The CDR3 region is CASSFRSWTAEAFF. DNA of the CDR3: TGTGCCAGCAGTTTCCGATCCTGGACAGCTGAAGCTTTCTTT.

The J gene is TRBJ2-3, the V gene TRBV6-5; 7 nucleotides match TRBD1. The germline V gene has CDR1 MNHEY and CDR2 SVGAGI. The junction had 10 bases not matched to a gene; V was cut back by 6 bases and J by 7 bases. The CDR3 extends over 14 amino acids. The CDR3 nucleotides read TGTGCCAGCAGCCCGGGGACAGCCCTAAATACGCAGTATTTT. Translated: CASSPGTALNTQYF.

V and J are TRBV25-1 and TRBJ1-1; tentatively, D is TRBD1 (5 bases). The CDR3 runs to 15 residues. V lost 8 bases to trimming and J lost 0 bases, with 16 bases between them. From germline, CDR1 is MGHDK and CDR2 SYGVNS. The DNA for the CDR3 is TGTGCCAGCTGGGGTTGGGGGGTTGTGAACACTGAAGCTTTCTTT. Translated: CASWGWGVVNTEAFF.

The V gene is TRBV11-1, the J gene TRBJ2-1; 12 nucleotides line up with TRBD2. This CDR3 region has 16 residues. V shed 1 base and J 5 bases; nucleotides not matched to a gene: 3. CDR1 and CDR2 (germline): SGHAT, FQDESV (reference sequence). The CDR3 nucleotides are TGTGCCAGCAGCTTAGGCCGACTAGCGGGGGACAATGAGCAGTTCTTC. Protein product: CASSLGRLAGDNEQFF.

This clonotype occurred many times. The chain links TRBV6-4 to TRBJ2-2; 9 bases agree with TRBD1. Germline CDR1 reads MRHNA; CDR2 reads SNTAGT. The CDR3 extends over 16 amino acids. With 4 bases clipped from V and 4 bases from J, the junction kept 7 bases outside the gene matches. CDR3 DNA: TGTGCCAGCAGTGTCACTACAGGGGGCAGCACCGGGGAGCTGTTTTTT. As protein: CASSVTTGGSTGELFF.

The table lists this clonotype with a few counts. The V and J genes are TRBV2 and TRBJ1-5; tentative D call: TRBD1 (6 bases). Looked up from germline, CDR1 is SNHLY and CDR2 is FYNNEI. The CDR3 consists of 15 residues. The germline V and J ends were trimmed by 5 bases and 2 bases, with 13 bases remaining between them. CDR3 in amino acids: CASSFLGAGNQPQHF. In DNA form, the CDR3 reads TGTGCCAGCAGTTTTTTGGGGGCGGGCAATCAGCCCCAGCATTTT.

The chain links TRBV7-9 to TRBJ1-4; TRBD1 is a possible D gene (6 bases). The CDR3 runs 12 residues. In germline, CDR1 is SEHNR, CDR2 FQNEAQ (reference sequence). V was cut by 0 bases and J by 14 bases, with 10 bases left in between. CDR3 sequence (DNA): TGTGCCAGCAGCTTAGCGGAGGGGGGGCTGTTTTTT. Translated, it gives CASSLAEGGLFF. Full variable domain (remainder filled in from reference TRBV7-9 and TRBJ1-4): DTGVSQNPRHKITKRGQNVTFRCDPISEHNRLYWYRQTLGQGPEFLTYFQNEAQLEKSRLLSDRFSAERPKGSFSTLEIQRTEQGDSAMYLCASSLAEGGLFFGSGTQLSVL.

The J gene is TRBJ2-5, the V gene TRBV20-1; D gene unclear. V was trimmed by 6 bases and J by 5 bases, leaving 16 bases between them. This CDR3 region has 13 residues. Looked up from germline, CDR1 is DFQATT and CDR2 is SNEGSKA (reference sequence). CDR3 in amino acids: CSARRLNRETQYF. The CDR3 DNA reads as TGCAGTGCCAGACGTCTAAATCGGGAGACCCAGTACTTC.

Many counts were recorded for this clonotype. The V call is TRBV5-1, the J call TRBJ1-6; no clear D. The V end lost 0 bases, the J end lost 7 bases, and 11 bases lay between the germline ends. Germline values: CDR1 SGHRS, CDR2 YFSETQ. The CDR3 contains 15 residues. CDR3 in DNA: TGCGCCAGCAGCTTGGAGGCGGGAAACAATTCACCCCTCCACTTT. Protein product: CASSLEAGNNSPLHF.

This clonotype came up a few times. This chain uses TRBV9 with TRBJ2-1, with D unclear. Germline CDR1 reads SGDLS; CDR2 reads YYNGEE. Trimming took 5 bases from V and 10 from J, leaving 13 bases between them. CDR3 length equals 12 residues. This CDR3 is CASSELDMEQFF. The CDR3 region has the DNA TGTGCCAGCAGTGAGCTCGATATGGAGCAGTTCTTC.

The rearrangement joins TRBV28 to TRBJ2-6, with 7 bases fitting TRBD1. V was clipped by 8 bases and J by 2 bases; unmatched bases: 3. The germline V gene has CDR1 MDHEN and CDR2 SYDVKM. This CDR3 is 14 amino acids long. The DNA of the CDR3 is TGTGCCAGCTGTAGGGGGCCTGGGGCCAACGTCCTGACTTTC. This codes for CASCRGPGANVLTF.

The table lists this clonotype with many counts. The chain recombines TRBV7-9 with TRBJ2-2, with D unresolved. This CDR3 is 13 amino acids long. Trimming stripped 4 bases from V and 8 bases from J, with 11 bases between. Germline lookup yields CDR1 SEHNR and CDR2 FQNEAQ (reference sequence). The CDR3 sequence: CASSSGSMGELFF. CDR3 in DNA: TGTGCCAGCAGCTCCGGGTCCATGGGGGAGCTGTTTTTT.

For this clonotype: This could be a read error, since a much larger clone is one nucleotide away. The rearrangement uses TRBV6-5 and TRBJ1-2; D call uncertain. Germline V gives CDR1 MNHEY, CDR2 SVGAGI. CDR3 length: 13 residues. The CDR3 sequence is CACSLGRRDGYTF. DNA for the CDR3: TGTGCCTGCAGTTTAGGGCGCCGCGATGGCTACACCTTC.

The table lists this clonotype with a few counts. This chain uses TRBV30 with TRBJ1-6; D uncertain. Germline V gene sequence: CDR1 GTSNPN, CDR2 SVGIG (reference sequence). This CDR3 has 13 amino acids. The V end was cut by 5 bases, the J end by 5 bases, with 10 bases between. CDR3 DNA: TGTGCCTGGGGAGACGCGAATAATTCACCCCTCCACTTT. It translates to CAWGDANNSPLHF.

This clonotype was counted only a few times. The J gene is TRBJ2-5, the V gene TRBV2; D possibly uses TRBD1 or TRBD2 (5 bases each). The DNA end is a closer match to TRBJ2-1, so the J assignment may be wrong. The germline CDR1 and CDR2 sequences are SNHLY and FYNNEI. The length of the CDR3 is 12 residues. This CDR3 is CASRGVRDEQFF. Written as DNA, the CDR3 is TGTGCCAGCAGGGGGGTGCGGGATGAGCAGTTCTTC.

This clonotype has at least ten counts. This chain joins TRBV7-9 and TRBJ2-7; TRBD1 matches 7 bases. The CDR3 extends over 18 amino acids. The trim removed 5 bases at V and 6 bases at J, leaving 22 bases unmatched. Germline CDR1 reads SEHNR; CDR2 reads FQNEAQ (reference sequence). CDR3 sequence reads: CASSPQKRQGTKSSEQYF. DNA of the CDR3: TGTGCCAGCAGCCCCCAAAAGCGACAGGGTACGAAATCGTCCGAGCAGTACTTC. Filled out from reference TRBV7-9 and TRBJ2-7, the complete variable domain reads DTGVSQNPRHKITKRGQNVTFRCDPISEHNRLYWYRQTLGQGPEFLTYFQNEAQLEKSRLLSDRFSAERPKGSFSTLEIQRTEQGDSAMYLCASSPQKRQGTKSSEQYFGPGTRLTVT.

This clonotype was seen repeatedly, ten times or more. The chain employs TRBV6-5 and TRBJ2-7; D is possibly TRBD1 (5 bases). The germline CDR1 and CDR2 sequences are MNHEY and SVGAGI. There are 13 residues in the CDR3. Trimming took 6 bases from V and 3 from J, leaving 12 bases between them. The CDR3 spells CASSGQANYEQYF. The DNA for the CDR3 is TGTGCCAGCAGCGGACAAGCCAACTACGAGCAGTACTTC.

This clonotype was recorded many times. V gene TRBV5-1 combines with J gene TRBJ2-7, with 11 bases fitting TRBD1. Looked up from germline, CDR1 is SGHRS and CDR2 is YFSETQ. The CDR3 consists of 15 residues. V lost 0 bases to trimming and J lost 5 bases; unmatched junction nucleotides: 4. CDR3 bases: TGCGCCAGCAGCTTGGTGGGACAGGGGGTTGACGAGCAGTACTTC. It specifies CASSLVGQGVDEQYF.

DNA of the CDR3: TGTGCCAGCAGTGGCAATGACAGGGGGCTTAACTCCTACGAGCAGTACTTC. The encoded protein is CASSGNDRGLNSYEQYF. This sequence joins TRBV2 and TRBJ2-7; 10 positions agree with TRBD1. There are 17 residues in the CDR3. Germline CDR1 reads SNHLY; CDR2 reads FYNNEI. V was clipped by 4 bases and J by 0 bases; unmatched bases: 9.

This clonotype was picked up many times. The J gene is TRBJ1-5, the V gene TRBV2; 9 nucleotides match TRBD1. The CDR3 is made up of 14 amino acids. CDR1 and CDR2 (germline): SNHLY, FYNNEI. V gave up 4 bases and J gave up 9 bases; unmatched junction bases: 7. CDR3 DNA sequence: TGTGCCAGCAGTGCGGGACAGGGTTGGTTGCCCCAGCATTTT. Its protein is CASSAGQGWLPQHF.

J is TRBJ1-1 and V is TRBV7-3; weak D call: TRBD1 (5 bases). The CDR3 covers 15 residues. The V gene's germline CDR1 is SGHTA and CDR2 FQGTGA. Trimming shortened V by 2 bases and J by 0 bases, and 10 bases separated the two germline ends. The CDR3 reads CASSLLGGMNTEAFF. Written as DNA, the CDR3 is TGTGCCAGCAGCTTACTTGGGGGGATGAACACTGAAGCTTTCTTT.

This clonotype was counted only a few times. The rearrangement joins TRBV7-9 to TRBJ2-7; D unresolved. The J call is doubtful: the DNA matches TRBJ2-1 better. The CDR3 is 13 amino acids. Germline V gene data show CDR1 as SEHNR and CDR2 as FQNEAQ (reference sequence). The CDR3 DNA reads as TGTGCCAGCAGCTTAGCGCGGAGAGGTGAGCAGTTCTTC. The encoded protein is CASSLARRGEQFF.

This clonotype has at least ten counts. The chain joins TRBV6-5 to TRBJ2-7; D remains unclear. Germline V CDR1 and CDR2: MNHEY, SVGAGI. V lost 0 bases and J 2 bases, leaving 8 bases between the germline ends. This CDR3 has 14 amino acids. CDR3 sequence: CASSYSQATYEQYF. CDR3 sequence (DNA): TGTGCCAGCAGTTACTCTCAGGCAACCTACGAGCAGTACTTC.

Regarding this clonotype: A much larger clone lies one base from this, so it may be a read error. This chain links TRBV5-6 with TRBJ1-3; D unresolved. Germline-derived CDR1 and CDR2 are SGHDT and YYEEEE. The CDR3 loop spans 16 amino acids. The DNA of the CDR3 is TGTGCCAGCGGCTTGACACCGTCCGGCTCTGGAAACACCATATATTTT. It encodes CASGLTPSGSGNTIYF.

This clonotype was seen many times. This rearrangement joins TRBV5-1 to TRBJ2-2, with no clear D. Trimming took off 1 base at V and 0 bases at J, with 7 bases between the two ends. The CDR3 covers 15 residues. The germline V gene encodes CDR1 SGHRS and CDR2 YFSETQ. For the CDR3, the DNA is TGCGCCAGCAGCTTGTCTGCTGCGAACACCGGGGAGCTGTTTTTT. Protein: CASSLSAANTGELFF.

Concerning this clonotype: A much bigger clone sits one base away, suggesting this may be a read error. The gene calls are TRBV12-3 or TRBV12-4 and TRBJ1-4, with D uncertain. Trimming pared 4 bases from V and 8 bases from J, leaving 14 bases between. This CDR3 is 14 amino acids long. The CDR3 DNA sequence: TGTGCCAGCAGTTCTCCCGAGATGCAAGAAAAACTGTTTTTT. Translated, it gives CASSSPEMQEKLFF.

This clonotype was counted only a few times. V usage is TRBV15 and J usage is TRBJ2-7, with D tentatively TRBD2 (5 bases). This CDR3 is 14 amino acids long. Trimming pared 0 bases from V and 0 bases from J, leaving 6 bases between. Germline assignment: CDR1 LNHNV and CDR2 YYDKDF (reference sequence). CDR3 amino acids: CATSRDGISYEQYF. Written as DNA, the CDR3 is TGTGCCACCAGCAGAGACGGGATCTCCTACGAGCAGTACTTC.